The sequence of this TCR beta chain was determined in a study of blood T cell repertoires in COVID-19. The data were produced by immunoSEQ multiplex PCR, yet TCRdb's version contains in-frame clones alone and is incomplete. The sample lists roughly 240,000 clones; more than 70% were seen once. CDR1 and CDR2 from the germline V gene are MGHRA and YSYEKL. Trimming took off 5 bases at V and 4 bases at J, with 8 bases between the two ends. The CDR3 runs 12 residues. The chain couples TRBV4-1 to TRBJ1-1, with D perhaps matching TRBD1 (5 bases). The specimen sequenced was PBMCs or T cells enriched from blood (not recorded which). The sequence was obtained from a woman aged 40 to 55 with acute COVID-19. CDR3 sequence: CASSTGGTEAFF. The CDR3, as DNA: TGCGCCAGCAGCACGGGGGGCACTGAAGCTTTCTTT.